This T cell receptor beta chain was profiled in a study of T-cell reconstitution after alpha-beta-depleted transplantation in children. A TCRbeta library incorporating unique molecular identifiers was prepared. TCRdb processed the PCR reads anew with MiXCR; each CDR3 protein has one entry. The sample holds some 530,000 distinct CDR3 sequences, approximately 12% seen once. Germline V gene sequence: CDR1 DFQATT, CDR2 SNEGSKA (reference sequence). Trimming stripped 5 bases from V and 6 bases from J, with 11 bases between. This CDR3 is 11 amino acids long. This clonotype has a count of ten or more. The starting material was PBMCs from the stem cell graft donor, obtained from the stem cell graft. This sequence originates from a human donor who donated a stem cell graft to a child with combined immunodeficiency. The J gene is TRBJ2-7, the V gene TRBV20-1, with D tentatively TRBD1 (5 bases). CDR3 sequence (DNA): TGCAGTGCTCCCCAGGGAACCGAGCAGTACTTC. Amino acids: CSAPQGTEQYF.